These 6 T cell receptor beta chains originate from one sample sequenced in a study of blood T cell repertoires in COVID-19. Profiled with immunoSEQ multiplex PCR; TCRdb holds only in-frame clones, not every one. This sample has about 210,000 clones; roughly 82% occur once, and the top ten carry approximately 12%. Material for sequencing was peripheral blood. These receptors all come from a woman aged 40 to 55 with acute or convalescent COVID-19.

V gene TRBV2 combines with J gene TRBJ1-5; a weak D match, TRBD1 (6 bases). CDR3 length: 14 amino acids. CDR1 and CDR2 from the germline V gene are SNHLY and FYNNEI. V was trimmed by 5 bases and J by 5 bases, leaving 13 bases between them. The CDR3 protein is CASSLDRNYQPQHF. In DNA form, the CDR3 reads TGTGCCAGCAGTTTGGACAGAAATTATCAGCCCCAGCATTTT.

The count of this clone is one. The J gene is TRBJ1-6, the V gene TRBV9; D might be TRBD1 (5 bases). Trimming shortened V by 1 base and J by 8 bases, and 13 bases separated the two germline ends. Germline V gives CDR1 SGDLS, CDR2 YYNGEE. CDR3 length equals 15 residues. The CDR3 protein is CASSVRGRDYSPLHF. CDR3 nucleotides: TGTGCCAGCAGCGTACGCGGCAGGGATTATTCACCCCTCCACTTT.

Only one count was recorded for this clone. The V gene is TRBV5-8, the J gene TRBJ2-3; 10 bases map to TRBD1. The CDR3 runs 16 residues. CDR1 is SGHTS, CDR2 YDEGEE, per germline. Trimming removed 4 bases from V and 6 bases from J; junction bases left unmatched: 11. This CDR3 is CASSVLPGQGLDTQYF. The CDR3 DNA reads TGTGCCAGCAGCGTATTACCGGGACAGGGGTTGGATACGCAGTATTTT.

The V gene is TRBV12-3 or TRBV12-4, the J gene TRBJ2-2; TRBD2 is a possible D gene (6 bases). The CDR3 runs 13 residues. V was cut by 8 bases and J by 6 bases, with 13 bases left in between. The CDR3 nucleotides read TGTGCCAGCGGTGTCGGGGGATCCGGGGAGCTGTTTTTT. Translation: CASGVGGSGELFF.

The chain uses TRBV7-2 and TRBJ2-3, with a weak D call TRBD2 (5 bases). The CDR3 is 15 amino acids. V lost 5 bases and J lost 2, with 14 bases in between. Germline V gives CDR1 SGHTA, CDR2 FQGNSA. In nucleotides, the CDR3 is TGTGCCAGCAGCCCTAGGGCGGGCCACACAGATACGCAGTATTTT. As protein: CASSPRAGHTDTQYF.

The chain carries TRBV5-1 and TRBJ2-7; TRBD2 matches at 8 bases. J gave up 7 bases and V 0 bases, and 15 bases lay outside the gene matches. The germline V gene has CDR1 SGHRS and CDR2 YFSETQ. CDR3 length: 17 amino acids. The CDR3 DNA reads as TGCGCCAGCAGCTTGGTAACTAGCGGAGTCCCGAATTGTGAGCAGTACTTC. Translation: CASSLVTSGVPNCEQYF.